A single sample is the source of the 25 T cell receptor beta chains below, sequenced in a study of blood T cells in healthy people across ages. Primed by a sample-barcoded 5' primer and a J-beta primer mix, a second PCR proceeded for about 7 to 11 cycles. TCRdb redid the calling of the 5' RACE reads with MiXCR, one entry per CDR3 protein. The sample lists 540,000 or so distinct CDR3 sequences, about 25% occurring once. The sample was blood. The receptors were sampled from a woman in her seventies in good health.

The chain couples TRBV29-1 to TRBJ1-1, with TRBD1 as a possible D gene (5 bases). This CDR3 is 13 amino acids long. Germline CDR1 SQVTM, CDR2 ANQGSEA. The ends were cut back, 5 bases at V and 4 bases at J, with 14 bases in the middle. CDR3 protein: CSVRGWGFTEAFF. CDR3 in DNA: TGCAGCGTTCGCGGTTGGGGGTTCACTGAAGCTTTCTTT.

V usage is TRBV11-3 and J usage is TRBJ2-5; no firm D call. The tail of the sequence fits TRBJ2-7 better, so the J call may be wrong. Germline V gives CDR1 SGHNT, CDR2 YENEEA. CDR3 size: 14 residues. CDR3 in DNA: TGTGCCAGCAGCTTAGGGCAATTCTCGAACGAGCAGTACTTC. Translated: CASSLGQFSNEQYF.

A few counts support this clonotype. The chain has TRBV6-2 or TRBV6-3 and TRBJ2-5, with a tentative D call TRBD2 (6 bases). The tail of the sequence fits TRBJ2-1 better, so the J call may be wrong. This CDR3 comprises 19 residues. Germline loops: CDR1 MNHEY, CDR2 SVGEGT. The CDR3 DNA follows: TGTGCCAGCAGTTACTCGATGGAGAAAGCCGGGGGTTATGGTAATGAGCAGTTCTTC. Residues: CASSYSMEKAGGYGNEQFF.

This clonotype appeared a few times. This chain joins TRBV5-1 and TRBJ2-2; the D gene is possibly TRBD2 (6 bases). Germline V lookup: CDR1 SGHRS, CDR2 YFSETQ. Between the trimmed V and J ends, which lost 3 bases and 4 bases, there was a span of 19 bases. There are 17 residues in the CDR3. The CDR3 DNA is TGCGCCAGCAGCTCTGGTCCCGGGACTGGGTCCACCGGGGAGCTGTTTTTT. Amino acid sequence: CASSSGPGTGSTGELFF.

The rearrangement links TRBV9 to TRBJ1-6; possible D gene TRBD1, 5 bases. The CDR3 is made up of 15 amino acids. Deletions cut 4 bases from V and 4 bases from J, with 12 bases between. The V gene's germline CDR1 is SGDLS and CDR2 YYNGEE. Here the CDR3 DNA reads TGTGCCAGCAGCAAAGGGGTCGCATATAATTCACCCCTCCACTTT. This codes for CASSKGVAYNSPLHF.

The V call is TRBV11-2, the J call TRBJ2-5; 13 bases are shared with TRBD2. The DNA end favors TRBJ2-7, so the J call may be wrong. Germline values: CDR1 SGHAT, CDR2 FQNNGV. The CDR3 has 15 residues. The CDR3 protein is CASRATSGGPYEQYF. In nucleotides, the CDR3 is TGTGCCAGCAGGGCGACTAGCGGGGGGCCGTACGAGCAGTACTTC.

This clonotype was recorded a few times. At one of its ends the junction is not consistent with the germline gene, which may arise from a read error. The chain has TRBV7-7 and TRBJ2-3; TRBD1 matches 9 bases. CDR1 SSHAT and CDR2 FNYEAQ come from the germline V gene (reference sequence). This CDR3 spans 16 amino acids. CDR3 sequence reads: CASSQGTGNFADTQYF. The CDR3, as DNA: TGTGCCAGCAGCCAGGGGACAGGGAATTTCGCAGATACACAGTATTTT.

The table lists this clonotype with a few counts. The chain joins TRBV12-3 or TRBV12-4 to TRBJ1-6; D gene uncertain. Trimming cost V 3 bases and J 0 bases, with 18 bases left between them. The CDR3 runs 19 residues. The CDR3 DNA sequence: TGTGCCAGCAGTTTTAATAGCGGACTGATAAGCTCCTATAATTCACCCCTCCACTTT. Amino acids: CASSFNSGLISSYNSPLHF.

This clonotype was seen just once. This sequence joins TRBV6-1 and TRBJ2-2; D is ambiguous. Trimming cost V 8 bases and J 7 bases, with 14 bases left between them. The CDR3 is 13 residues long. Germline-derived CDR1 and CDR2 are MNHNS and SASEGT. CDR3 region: CASDPSVIGELFF. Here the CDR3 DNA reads TGTGCCAGCGACCCCAGCGTCATCGGGGAGCTGTTTTTT.

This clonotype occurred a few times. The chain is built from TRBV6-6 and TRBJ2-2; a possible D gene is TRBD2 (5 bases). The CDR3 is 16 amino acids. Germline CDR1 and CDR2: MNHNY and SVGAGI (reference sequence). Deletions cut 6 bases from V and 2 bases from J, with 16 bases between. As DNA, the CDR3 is TGTGCCAGCAGCCCCCGAAAGAGCGGTAACACCGGGGAGCTGTTTTTT. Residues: CASSPRKSGNTGELFF.

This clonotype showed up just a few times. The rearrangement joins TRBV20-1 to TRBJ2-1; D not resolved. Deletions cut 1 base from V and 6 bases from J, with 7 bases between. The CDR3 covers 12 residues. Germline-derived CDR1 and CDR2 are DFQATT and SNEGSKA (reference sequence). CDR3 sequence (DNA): TGCAGTGCTAGAGTCGGGTTCAATGAGCAGTTCTTC. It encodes CSARVGFNEQFF.

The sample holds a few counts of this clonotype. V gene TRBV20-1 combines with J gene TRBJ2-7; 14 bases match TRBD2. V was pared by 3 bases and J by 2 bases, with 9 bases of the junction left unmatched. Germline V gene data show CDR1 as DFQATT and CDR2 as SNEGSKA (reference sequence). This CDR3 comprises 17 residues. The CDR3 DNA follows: TGCAGTGCTAGGAGCGGGACTAGCGGGGGCTTTACCTACGAGCAGTACTTC. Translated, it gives CSARSGTSGGFTYEQYF.

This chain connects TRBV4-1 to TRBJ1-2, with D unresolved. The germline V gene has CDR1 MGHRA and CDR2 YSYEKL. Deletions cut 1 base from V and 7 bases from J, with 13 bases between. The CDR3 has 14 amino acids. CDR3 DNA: TGCGCCAGCAGCCAAGGATCGGCTCCTGGTGGCTACACCTTC. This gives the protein CASSQGSAPGGYTF.

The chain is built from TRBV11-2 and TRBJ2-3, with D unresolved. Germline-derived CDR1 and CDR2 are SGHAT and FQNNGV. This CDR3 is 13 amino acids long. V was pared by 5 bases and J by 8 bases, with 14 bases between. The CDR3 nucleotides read TGTGCCAGCAGCCCACCCTCCATCTTTACGCAGTATTTT. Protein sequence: CASSPPSIFTQYF.

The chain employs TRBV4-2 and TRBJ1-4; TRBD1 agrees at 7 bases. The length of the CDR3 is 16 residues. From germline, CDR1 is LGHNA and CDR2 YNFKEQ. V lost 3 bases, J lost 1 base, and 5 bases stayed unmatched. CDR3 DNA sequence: TGTGCCAGCAGCCACGCCCAGGGGGAAACTAATGAAAAACTGTTTTTT. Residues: CASSHAQGETNEKLFF.

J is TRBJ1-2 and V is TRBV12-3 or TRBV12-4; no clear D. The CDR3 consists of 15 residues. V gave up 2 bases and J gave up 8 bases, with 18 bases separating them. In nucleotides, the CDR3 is TGTGCCAGCAGTTTATCAGCCGGAACCAGAAGGGGCTACACCTTC. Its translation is CASSLSAGTRRGYTF.

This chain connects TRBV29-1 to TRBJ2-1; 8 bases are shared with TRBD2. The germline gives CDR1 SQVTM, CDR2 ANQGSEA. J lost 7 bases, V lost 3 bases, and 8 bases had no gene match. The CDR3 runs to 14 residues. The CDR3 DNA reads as TGCAGCGTTGACCGGGGGGGTATCGTTAATGAGCAGTTCTTC. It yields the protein CSVDRGGIVNEQFF.

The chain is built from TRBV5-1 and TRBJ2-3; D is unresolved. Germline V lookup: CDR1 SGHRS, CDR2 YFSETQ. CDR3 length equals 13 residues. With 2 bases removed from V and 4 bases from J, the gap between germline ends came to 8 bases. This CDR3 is CASSLPGPDTQYF. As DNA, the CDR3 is TGCGCCAGCAGCTTACCTGGCCCAGATACGCAGTATTTT.

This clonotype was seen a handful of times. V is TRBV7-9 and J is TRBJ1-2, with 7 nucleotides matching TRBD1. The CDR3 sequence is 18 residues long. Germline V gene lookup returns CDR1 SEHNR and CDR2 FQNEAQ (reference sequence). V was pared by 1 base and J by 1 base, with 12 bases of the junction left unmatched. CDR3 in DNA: TGTGCCAGCAGCTTAGGAGGAAGGACAGGAGGGGGTAACTATGGCTACACCTTC. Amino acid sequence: CASSLGGRTGGGNYGYTF.

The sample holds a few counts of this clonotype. The DNA for the CDR3 is TGCAGTGCTAGCCCCTCGAAGCGGGGGGTACGCTATGAGCAGTTCTTC. Amino acids: CSASPSKRGVRYEQFF. The chain joins TRBV20-1 to TRBJ2-1; 9 nucleotides line up with TRBD2. Germline trimming cut 3 bases from V and 8 bases from J; bases unmatched to any gene: 14. This CDR3 spans 16 amino acids. The germline CDR1 and CDR2 sequences are DFQATT and SNEGSKA (reference sequence).

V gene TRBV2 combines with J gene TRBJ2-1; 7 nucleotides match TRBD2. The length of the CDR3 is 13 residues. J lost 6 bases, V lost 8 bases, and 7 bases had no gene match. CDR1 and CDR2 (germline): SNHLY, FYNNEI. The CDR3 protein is CASEGSGLNEQFF. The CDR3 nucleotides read TGTGCCAGCGAAGGTAGCGGGCTCAATGAGCAGTTCTTC.

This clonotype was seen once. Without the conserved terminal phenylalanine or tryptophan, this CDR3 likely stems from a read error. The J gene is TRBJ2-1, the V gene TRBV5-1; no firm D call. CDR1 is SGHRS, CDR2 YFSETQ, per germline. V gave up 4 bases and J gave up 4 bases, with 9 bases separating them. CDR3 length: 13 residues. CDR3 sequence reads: CASSAAEYNEQFL. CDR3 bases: TGCGCCAGCAGCGCTGCTGAATACAATGAGCAGTTCCTC.

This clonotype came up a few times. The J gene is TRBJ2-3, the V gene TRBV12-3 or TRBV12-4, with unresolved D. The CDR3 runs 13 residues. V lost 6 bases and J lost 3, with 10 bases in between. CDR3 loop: CASSVGDTDTQYF. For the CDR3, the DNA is TGTGCCAGCAGCGTTGGGGATACAGATACGCAGTATTTT.

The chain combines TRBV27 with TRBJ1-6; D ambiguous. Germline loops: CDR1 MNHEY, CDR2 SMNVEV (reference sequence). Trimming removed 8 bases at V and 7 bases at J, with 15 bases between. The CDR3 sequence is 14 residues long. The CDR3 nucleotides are TGTGCCAGCGGCTCGAGGTCGGGGAATTCACCCCTCCACTTT. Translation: CASGSRSGNSPLHF.

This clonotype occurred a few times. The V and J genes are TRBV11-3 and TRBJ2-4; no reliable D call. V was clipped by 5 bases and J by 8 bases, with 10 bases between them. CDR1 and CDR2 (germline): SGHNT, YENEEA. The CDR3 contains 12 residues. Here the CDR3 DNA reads TGTGCCAGCAGCAGGCTCGGTGACATTCAGTACTTC. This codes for CASSRLGDIQYF.